This T cell receptor beta chain was obtained from a study of cytomegalovirus exposure and HLA in healthy donors. With 60 Vbeta and 13 Jbeta primers, the PCR was carried out. Assay used: immunoSEQ multiplex PCR; TCRdb lists only in-frame clones, some missing. This repertoire shows 110,000 or so clones, 65% to 85% found once; its top ten account for less than 3.5%. The V gene's germline CDR1 is SGHNT and CDR2 YYREEE (reference sequence). The CDR3 is made up of 15 amino acids. The J segment lost 6 bases and the V segment lost 0 bases, leaving 4 bases of the junction unmatched. Source material: PBMCs. V usage is TRBV5-4 and J usage is TRBJ2-1, with TRBD1 matching over 9 bases. The sequence was collected from a woman aged 40 to 50 in good health and CMV-seropositive. CDR3 DNA sequence: TGTGCCAGCAGCTTGGGGGACAGGGCCCGCAATGAGCAGTTCTTC. Its translation: CASSLGDRARNEQFF. Combining the CDR3 with reference TRBV5-4 and TRBJ2-1 gives the whole variable domain ETGVTQSPTHLIKTRGQQVTLRCSSQSGHNTVSWYQQALGQGPQFIFQYYREEENGRGNFPPRFSGLQFPNYSSELNVNALELDDSALYLCASSLGDRARNEQFFGPGTRLTVL.